The entry that follows covers one T cell receptor (beta chain) sequence. These data originate in a study of radiation and T cells in renal cell carcinoma. Using immunoSEQ multiplex PCR, the repertoire was profiled, and TCRdb retains in-frame clones only, with some absent. The sample records roughly 90,000 clones, 70% to 90% being singletons. Time point reported: blood 4 weeks post-SBRT, at nephrectomy. The treatment: 15 Gy SBRT to primary tumor, nephrectomy 4 weeks later. V was trimmed by 0 bases and J by 4 bases, leaving 10 bases between them. The germline gives CDR1 SEHNR, CDR2 FQNEAQ (reference sequence). The CDR3 is 14 residues long.

The clonotype originates from a man aged 45-65 years with renal cell carcinoma. Specimen: blood, collected from a patient whose treatment included radiotherapy and nephrectomy. The chain combines TRBV7-9 with TRBJ2-7, with TRBD1 as a possible D gene (6 bases). The CDR3: CASSLAGRGYEQYF. CDR3 coding DNA: TGTGCCAGCAGCTTAGCGGGCAGGGGATACGAGCAGTACTTC.